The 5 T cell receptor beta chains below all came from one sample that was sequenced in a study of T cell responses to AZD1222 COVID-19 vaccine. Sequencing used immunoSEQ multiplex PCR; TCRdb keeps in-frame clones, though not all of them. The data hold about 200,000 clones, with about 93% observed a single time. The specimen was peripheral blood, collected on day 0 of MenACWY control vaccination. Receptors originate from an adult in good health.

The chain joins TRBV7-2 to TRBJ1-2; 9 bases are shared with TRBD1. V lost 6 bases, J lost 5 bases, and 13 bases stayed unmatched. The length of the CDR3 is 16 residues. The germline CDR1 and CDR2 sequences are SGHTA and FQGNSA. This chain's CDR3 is CASSSDTGGVFYGYTF. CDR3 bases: TGTGCCAGCAGTTCTGATACAGGGGGCGTTTTTTATGGCTACACCTTC.

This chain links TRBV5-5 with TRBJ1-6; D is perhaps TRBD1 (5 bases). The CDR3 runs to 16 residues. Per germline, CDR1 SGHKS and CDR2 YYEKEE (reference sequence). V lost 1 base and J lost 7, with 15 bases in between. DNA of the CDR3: TGTGCCAGCAGCTTGAGGGGAGGTCAGTTGAATTCACCCCTCCACTTT. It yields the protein CASSLRGGQLNSPLHF.

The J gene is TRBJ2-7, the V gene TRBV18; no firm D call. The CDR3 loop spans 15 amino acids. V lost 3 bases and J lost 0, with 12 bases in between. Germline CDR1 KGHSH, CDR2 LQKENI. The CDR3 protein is CASSPRYDNSYEQYF. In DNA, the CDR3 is TGTGCCAGCTCACCCCGTTATGACAACTCCTACGAGCAGTACTTC. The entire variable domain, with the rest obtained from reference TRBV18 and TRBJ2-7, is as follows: NAGVMQNPRHLVRRRGQEARLRCSPMKGHSHVYWYRQLPEEGLKFMVYLQKENIIDESGMPKERFSAEFPKEGPSILRIQQVVRGDSAAYFCASSPRYDNSYEQYFGPGTRLTVT.

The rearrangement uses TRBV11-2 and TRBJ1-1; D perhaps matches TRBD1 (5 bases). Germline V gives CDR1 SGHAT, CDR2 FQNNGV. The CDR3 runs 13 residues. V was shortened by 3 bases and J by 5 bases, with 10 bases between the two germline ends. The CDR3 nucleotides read TGTGCCAGCAGCTTTTTCAGGGAGACTGAAGCTTTCTTT. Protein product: CASSFFRETEAFF. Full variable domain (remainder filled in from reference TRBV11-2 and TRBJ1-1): EAGVAQSPRYKIIEKRQSVAFWCNPISGHATLYWYQQILGQGPKLLIQFQNNGVVDDSQLPKDRFSAERLKGVDSTLKIQPAKLEDSAVYLCASSFFRETEAFFGQGTRLTVV.

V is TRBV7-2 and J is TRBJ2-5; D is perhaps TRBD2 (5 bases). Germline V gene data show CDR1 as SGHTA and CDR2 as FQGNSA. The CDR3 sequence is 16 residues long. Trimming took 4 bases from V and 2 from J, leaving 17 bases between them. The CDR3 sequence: CASSYPTGVGQETQYF. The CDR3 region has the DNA TGTGCCAGCAGCTACCCGACCGGGGTTGGGCAAGAGACCCAGTACTTC.